The source of this T cell receptor beta chain is a study of vaccination and CD4 T cells after COVID-19. This CDR3 has 15 residues. The V gene lost 1 base and the J gene lost 5 bases, with 14 bases spanning the gap. The germline gives CDR1 SGHNT, CDR2 YENEEA. TCRdb passed the PCR reads through MiXCR, listing each CDR3 protein once. The sample records about 24,000 distinct CDR3 sequences, about 54% being singletons. The V gene is TRBV11-3, the J gene TRBJ2-5; TRBD2 is a possible D gene (5 bases). The clonotype originates from a human donor who had recovered from COVID-19. The starting material was CD4+ T cells from blood, obtained before SARS-CoV-2 vaccination. The CDR3 DNA follows: TGTGCCAGCAGCTTAGGGCGTAGGGAGCGGGAGACCCAGTACTTC. Amino acids: CASSLGRRERETQYF.